This T cell receptor beta chain originates from a study of radiation and T cells in renal cell carcinoma. Across the whole study: Nephrectomy followed 15 Gy stereotactic body radiation by 4 weeks. Study-level findings and limits: Without pretreatment biopsies, baseline tumor clonotype presence was undetermined. In blood, top tumor clones expanded by 2 weeks, shrinking by 4.

The repertoire was sequenced with immunoSEQ multiplex PCR; TCRdb's copy has only in-frame clones and lacks some. The repertoire includes 130,000 or so clones, 83% of them detected once, and 20% to 25% sits in the top ten. The time point is: baseline pretreatment blood. Treatment here: 15 Gy SBRT to primary tumor, nephrectomy 4 weeks later. The tumor was a clear cell renal cell carcinoma. This clone has only one observation. The antigen is not known. The CDR3 covers 16 residues. J lost 0 bases, V lost 0 bases, and 2 bases had no gene match. Germline-derived CDR1 and CDR2 are SGHDT and YYEEEE. The source material was blood, sampled from a patient whose treatment included radiotherapy and nephrectomy. This sequence was found in a woman in her fifties or sixties with renal cell carcinoma. The chain combines TRBV5-6 with TRBJ2-2, with TRBD2 matching 7 bases. CDR3 in amino acids: CASSLVRGANTGELFF. The CDR3 bases are TGTGCCAGCAGCTTGGTTCGGGGGGCGAACACCGGGGAGCTGTTTTTT.